Each of the 26 T cell receptor beta chains below was sequenced from the same sample in a study of B cell selection in AIRE deficiency. Profiled with immunoSEQ multiplex PCR; TCRdb holds only in-frame clones, not every one. The profile covers 20,000 to 25,000 clones, with 92% appearing a single time and approximately 1.5% taken by the ten largest. Regulatory T cells were sorted as CD4+CD25hiCD127low/negative cells. The sample taken for sequencing was CD4+CD25+ Tregs sorted from PBMCs. These receptors were collected from a human donor in good health.

The rearrangement joins TRBV27 to TRBJ2-7, with TRBD2 identical over 9 bases. With 1 base clipped from V and 6 bases from J, the junction kept 7 bases outside the gene matches. Germline V CDR1 and CDR2: MNHEY, SMNVEV (reference sequence). This CDR3 has 15 amino acids. Here the CDR3 reads CASSLFAGGPSEQYF. Here the CDR3 DNA reads TGTGCCAGCAGTTTATTTGCGGGAGGGCCTTCCGAGCAGTACTTC.

The V call is TRBV10-3, the J call TRBJ2-3; tentative D call: TRBD1 (6 bases). The germline V and J ends were trimmed by 0 bases and 6 bases, with 16 bases remaining between them. The CDR3 is 16 residues long. Germline values: CDR1 ENHRY, CDR2 SYGVKD. The CDR3 loop is CAISESYQGPGDTQYF. The CDR3 nucleotides read TGTGCCATCAGTGAGTCCTATCAGGGGCCAGGGGATACGCAGTATTTT.

This clone is a singleton in its sample. This sequence joins TRBV7-2 and TRBJ2-5; the match to TRBD2 covers 11 bases. From germline, CDR1 is SGHTA and CDR2 FQGNSA. This CDR3 is 14 amino acids long. V gave up 1 base and J gave up 14 bases; unmatched junction bases: 9. CDR3 nucleotide sequence: TGTGCCAGCAGCTTAGAGTCGGCTAGCGGGGGGCGTTACTTC. Translating it yields CASSLESASGGRYF.

This clone showed up just once. V gene TRBV6-6 combines with J gene TRBJ2-5, with a weak D call TRBD1 (6 bases). Germline V lookup: CDR1 MNHNY, CDR2 SVGAGI (reference sequence). This CDR3 spans 13 amino acids. V lost 6 bases and J lost 5, with 13 bases in between. The CDR3: CASRLTGLETQYF. The DNA of the CDR3 is TGTGCCAGCAGACTCACAGGGCTTGAGACCCAGTACTTC.

This rearrangement joins TRBV6-1 to TRBJ2-1; D tentatively fits TRBD1 or TRBD2 (5 bases each). Trimming removed 7 bases from V and 0 bases from J, with 13 bases in between. This CDR3 is built from 15 residues. The germline V gene has CDR1 MNHNS and CDR2 SASEGT. CDR3 DNA sequence: TGTGCCAGCACCCCGGGACCCAGCTCCTACAATGAGCAGTTCTTC. Encoded protein: CASTPGPSSYNEQFF.

The gene calls are TRBV25-1 and TRBJ2-3, with TRBD2 as a possible D gene (5 bases). The length of the CDR3 is 16 residues. CDR1 and CDR2 (germline): MGHDK, SYGVNS. Trimming shortened V by 5 bases and J by 1 base, and 16 bases separated the two germline ends. As DNA, the CDR3 is TGTGCCAGCAGTCCAAGGCCGGGGATCGGCACAGATACGCAGTATTTT. Its protein product is CASSPRPGIGTDTQYF.

This chain links TRBV5-8 with TRBJ1-3; D gene ambiguous. V dropped 3 bases and J dropped 0 bases, with 7 bases sitting between them. The germline V gene has CDR1 SGHTS and CDR2 YDEGEE. The CDR3 extends over 14 amino acids. This CDR3 reads CASSWANSGNTIYF. As DNA, the CDR3 is TGTGCCAGCAGCTGGGCCAACTCTGGAAACACCATATATTTT.

The DNA of the CDR3 is TGTGCCAGCTCACCACGACTCTCACCGTCCCTCAATGAGCAGTTCTTC. As protein: CASSPRLSPSLNEQFF. The V gene is TRBV18, the J gene TRBJ2-1; no clear D. The CDR3 contains 16 residues. Per the germline V gene, CDR1 is KGHSH and CDR2 is LQKENI. V lost 1 base and J lost 6, with 16 bases in between.

The chain carries TRBV6-6 and TRBJ1-1, with D hard to call. V was clipped by 8 bases and J by 11 bases, with 9 bases between them. The CDR3 runs 9 residues. CDR1 MNHNY and CDR2 SVGAGI come from the germline V gene (reference sequence). The CDR3 bases are TGTGCCAGCGAACGCGAGGCTTTCTTT. Protein sequence: CASEREAFF.

The chain couples TRBV6-1 to TRBJ1-2, with D uncertain. The CDR3 covers 13 residues. The V end was cut by 7 bases, the J end by 2 bases, with 11 bases between. Germline V CDR1 and CDR2: MNHNS, SASEGT. In nucleotides, the CDR3 is TGTGCCAGCACCGCGGGAGCAAACTATGGCTACACCTTC. Amino acid sequence: CASTAGANYGYTF.

This rearrangement joins TRBV6-6 to TRBJ1-5; D uncertain. Germline CDR1 reads MNHNY; CDR2 reads SVGAGI (reference sequence). V dropped 8 bases and J dropped 5 bases, with 10 bases sitting between them. The CDR3 sequence is 12 residues long. CDR3 amino acids: CASGWRHQPQHF. For the CDR3, the DNA is TGTGCCAGCGGATGGAGGCATCAGCCCCAGCATTTT.

The gene calls are TRBV4-1 and TRBJ2-5, with 9 bases identical to TRBD2. The CDR3 is 16 amino acids. Germline assignment: CDR1 MGHRA and CDR2 YSYEKL. V lost 0 bases, J lost 7 bases, and 9 bases stayed unmatched. CDR3 sequence: CASSQEWAGGSWTQYF. The CDR3 DNA sequence: TGCGCCAGCAGCCAAGAGTGGGCGGGGGGGTCATGGACCCAGTACTTC.

V is TRBV18 and J is TRBJ1-5, with D tentatively TRBD1 (5 bases). Per germline, CDR1 KGHSH and CDR2 LQKENI. This CDR3 comprises 14 residues. V lost 2 bases to trimming and J lost 5 bases, with 10 bases between them. This chain's CDR3 is CASSPGGRHQPQHF. DNA of the CDR3: TGTGCCAGCTCACCAGGGGGACGGCATCAGCCCCAGCATTTT.

The chain uses TRBV28 and TRBJ1-6; D not resolved. From germline, CDR1 is MDHEN and CDR2 SYDVKM. CDR3 length equals 16 residues. Between the trimmed V and J ends, which lost 4 bases and 0 bases, there was a span of 10 bases. The CDR3 DNA follows: TGTGCCAGCAGTTGGGCCGGGATCTCCTATAATTCACCCCTCCACTTT. Protein product: CASSWAGISYNSPLHF.

This clone has a single count. The J gene is TRBJ2-5, the V gene TRBV5-5; 9 bases are a match to TRBD2. CDR3 size: 14 residues. Trimming at V came to 4 bases and at J to 4 bases, leaving 5 bases not matched to a gene. Germline V gene data show CDR1 as SGHKS and CDR2 as YYEKEE (reference sequence). The CDR3 region is CASSRGLALETQYF. The CDR3 DNA reads TGTGCCAGCAGCCGAGGACTAGCGCTAGAGACCCAGTACTTC. Full variable domain (rest looked up from reference TRBV5-5 and TRBJ2-5): DAGVTQSPTHLIKTRGQQVTLRCSPISGHKSVSWYQQVLGQGPQFIFQYYEKEERGRGNFPDRFSARQFPNYSSELNVNALLLGDSALYLCASSRGLALETQYFGPGTRLLVL.

The chain uses TRBV7-3 and TRBJ1-1; a weak D match, TRBD1 (6 bases). The CDR3 spans 15 residues. The ends were cut back, 2 bases at V and 4 bases at J, with 14 bases in the middle. Germline V gives CDR1 SGHTA, CDR2 FQGTGA. CDR3 nucleotide sequence: TGTGCCAGCAGCTTACTGGGGGGGGCGGTCACTGAAGCTTTCTTT. Amino acids: CASSLLGGAVTEAFF.

The J gene is TRBJ2-1, the V gene TRBV4-1; D is ambiguous. The CDR3 is 13 amino acids. Germline V gene sequence: CDR1 MGHRA, CDR2 YSYEKL. V was pared by 0 bases and J by 6 bases, with 6 bases between. CDR3 nucleotides: TGCGCCAGCAGCCAAGAATGGCGCAATGAGCAGTTCTTC. Its protein product is CASSQEWRNEQFF.

This clone is a singleton in its sample. The J gene is TRBJ2-1, the V gene TRBV19, with a tentative D call TRBD2 (6 bases). V dropped 1 base and J dropped 4 bases, with 20 bases sitting between them. The germline V gene encodes CDR1 LNHDA and CDR2 SQIVND (reference sequence). The CDR3 is made up of 18 amino acids. CDR3 residues: CASSIGAGSPNLYNEQFF. The CDR3 coding sequence is TGTGCCAGTAGTATAGGCGCGGGGTCTCCTAACCTATACAATGAGCAGTTCTTC.

V is TRBV7-3 and J is TRBJ2-4, with D possibly matching TRBD2 (7 bases). Per germline, CDR1 SGHTA and CDR2 FQGTGA. V lost 10 bases and J 0 bases, leaving 25 bases between the germline ends. CDR3 length: 18 residues. This CDR3 is CATGGKGDAFLAKNIQYF. The CDR3 DNA reads as TGTGCCACGGGGGGCAAGGGGGACGCGTTCCTAGCCAAAAACATTCAGTACTTC. The full variable domain, completed using reference TRBV7-3 and TRBJ2-4, is GAGVSQTPSNKVTEKGKYVELRCDPISGHTALYWYRQSLGQGPEFLIYFQGTGAADDSGLPNDRFFAVRPEGSVSTLKIQRTERGDSAVYLCATGGKGDAFLAKNIQYFGAGTRLSVL.

This rearrangement joins TRBV11-2 to TRBJ1-1, with unresolved D. Trimming removed 3 bases at V and 2 bases at J, with 7 bases between. The length of the CDR3 is 13 residues. Germline-derived CDR1 and CDR2 are SGHAT and FQNNGV. CDR3 in DNA: TGTGCCAGCAGCTTGCATGCAAACACTGAAGCTTTCTTT. Translating gives CASSLHANTEAFF.

V usage is TRBV5-4 and J usage is TRBJ1-6; 7 bases match TRBD1. Germline CDR1 and CDR2: SGHNT and YYREEE (reference sequence). V lost 4 bases, J lost 0 bases, and 4 bases stayed unmatched. This CDR3 has 16 residues. The CDR3 loop is CASSTGQDSYNSPLHF. The CDR3 DNA reads TGTGCCAGCAGCACCGGACAGGACTCCTATAATTCACCCCTCCACTTT. Filled out from reference TRBV5-4 and TRBJ1-6, the complete variable domain reads ETGVTQSPTHLIKTRGQQVTLRCSSQSGHNTVSWYQQALGQGPQFIFQYYREEENGRGNFPPRFSGLQFPNYSSELNVNALELDDSALYLCASSTGQDSYNSPLHFGNGTRLTVT.

The chain links TRBV6-1 to TRBJ2-1; D is undetermined. CDR1 is MNHNS, CDR2 SASEGT, per germline. This CDR3 contains 15 residues. V was clipped by 1 base and J by 0 bases, with 7 bases between them. The CDR3 protein is CASSEGLSSYNEQFF. For the CDR3, the DNA is TGTGCCAGCAGTGAAGGGCTGAGCTCCTACAATGAGCAGTTCTTC.

V gene TRBV28 combines with J gene TRBJ1-4; D unresolved. The V end lost 7 bases, the J end lost 5 bases, and 20 bases lay between the germline ends. This CDR3 contains 16 residues. Germline CDR1 reads MDHEN; CDR2 reads SYDVKM. The CDR3 loop reads CASTLVPGPLNEKLFF. In DNA form, the CDR3 reads TGTGCCAGCACCTTGGTTCCCGGGCCTCTAAATGAAAAACTGTTTTTT.

The rearrangement joins TRBV10-3 to TRBJ1-1; D may be TRBD1 (6 bases). The CDR3 totals 16 residues. The V and J ends lost 3 bases and 2 bases respectively, with 16 bases between them. Germline lookup yields CDR1 ENHRY and CDR2 SYGVKD. CDR3 coding DNA: TGTGCCATCAGTGAACGACCCAGGGGAGAAAACACTGAAGCTTTCTTT. Translating gives CAISERPRGENTEAFF.

The genes are TRBV5-1 and TRBJ2-1; 7 bases match TRBD2. The CDR3 runs to 16 residues. J gave up 7 bases and V 6 bases, and 16 bases lay outside the gene matches. CDR1 is SGHRS, CDR2 YFSETQ, per germline. This CDR3 reads CASTSGTYSGTNEQFF. The CDR3 DNA is TGCGCCAGCACTAGCGGTACCTACTCCGGTACGAATGAGCAGTTCTTC. Together with reference TRBV5-1 and TRBJ2-1, the CDR3 gives the full variable domain: KAGVTQTPRYLIKTRGQQVTLSCSPISGHRSVSWYQQTPGQGLQFLFEYFSETQRNKGNFPGRFSGRQFSNSRSEMNVSTLELGDSALYLCASTSGTYSGTNEQFFGPGTRLTVL.

This clone showed up just once. This chain joins TRBV19 and TRBJ1-4, with 9 bases fitting TRBD1. Germline CDR1 and CDR2: LNHDA and SQIVND (reference sequence). V shed 5 bases, J shed 1 base, and the junction held 8 bases outside the gene matches. There are 17 residues in the CDR3. CDR3 nucleotides: TGTGCCAGTAGTGGACAGGGGAGGACCCAAACTAATGAAAAACTGTTTTTT. Translation gives CASSGQGRTQTNEKLFF.